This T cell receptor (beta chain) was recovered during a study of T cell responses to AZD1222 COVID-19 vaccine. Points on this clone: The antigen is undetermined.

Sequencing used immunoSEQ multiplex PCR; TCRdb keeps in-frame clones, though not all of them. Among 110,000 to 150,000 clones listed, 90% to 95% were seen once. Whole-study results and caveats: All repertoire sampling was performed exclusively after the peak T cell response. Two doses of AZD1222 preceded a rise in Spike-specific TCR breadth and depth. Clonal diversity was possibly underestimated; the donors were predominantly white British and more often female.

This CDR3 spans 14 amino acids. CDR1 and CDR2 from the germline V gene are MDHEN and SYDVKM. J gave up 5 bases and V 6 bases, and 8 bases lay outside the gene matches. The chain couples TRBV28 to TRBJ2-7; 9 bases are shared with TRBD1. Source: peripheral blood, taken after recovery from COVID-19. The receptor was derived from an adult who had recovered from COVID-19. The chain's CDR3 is CASRGQGWSHEQYF. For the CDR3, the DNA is TGTGCCAGCAGAGGACAGGGGTGGAGCCACGAGCAGTACTTC.